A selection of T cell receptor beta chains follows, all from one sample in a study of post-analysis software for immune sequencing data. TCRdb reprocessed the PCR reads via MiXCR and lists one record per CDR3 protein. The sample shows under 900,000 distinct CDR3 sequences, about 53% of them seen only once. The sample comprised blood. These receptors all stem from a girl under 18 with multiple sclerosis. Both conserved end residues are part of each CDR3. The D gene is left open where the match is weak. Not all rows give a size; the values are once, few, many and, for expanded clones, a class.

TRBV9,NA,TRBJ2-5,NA,CASSVGTLAGPATETQYF,TGTGCCAGCAGCGTAGGGACACTAGCAGGCCCGGCCACGGAGACCCAGTACTTC
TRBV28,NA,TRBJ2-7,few,CASVGRLYEQYF,TGTGCCTCAGTCGGGAGACTGTACGAGCAGTACTTC
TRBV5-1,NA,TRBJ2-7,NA,CASSLGGVSSYEQYF,TGTGCCAGCAGCCTGGGCGGGGTAAGCTCCTACGAGCAGTACTTC
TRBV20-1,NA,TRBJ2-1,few,CSARGRDTYNEQFF,TGCAGTGCTAGAGGCAGGGACACCTACAATGAGCAGTTCTTC
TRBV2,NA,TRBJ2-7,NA,CASSVLDTISYEQYF,TGTGCCAGCAGTGTCCTAGACACTATCTCCTACGAGCAGTACTTC
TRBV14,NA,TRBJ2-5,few,CASSQGATRGETQYF,TGTGCCAGCAGCCAAGGGGCGACAAGAGGAGAGACCCAGTACTTC
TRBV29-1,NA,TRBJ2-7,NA,CSVVVGINEQYF,TGCAGCGTTGTAGTGGGTATCAACGAGCAGTACTTC
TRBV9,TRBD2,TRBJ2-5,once,CASSVEAGAVETQYF,TGTGCCAGCAGCGTAGAAGCGGGAGCGGTGGAGACCCAGTACTTC
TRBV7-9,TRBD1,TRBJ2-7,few,CASSPYDREDYEQYF,TGTGCCAGCAGCCCGTATGACAGGGAAGACTACGAGCAGTACTTC
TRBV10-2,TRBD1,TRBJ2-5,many,CASSDVRQGAQEETQYF,TGCGCCAGCAGTGATGTAAGACAGGGGGCGCAGGAGGAGACCCAGTACTTC
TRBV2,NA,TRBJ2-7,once,CATRPEIGYEQYF,TGTGCCACCCGGCCGGAGATAGGGTACGAGCAGTACTTC
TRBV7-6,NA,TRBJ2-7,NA,CASSEGYTQEQYF,TGTGCCAGCAGCGAGGGGTACACTCAGGAGCAGTACTTC
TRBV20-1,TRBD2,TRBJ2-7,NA,CSARDLREGYEQYF,TGCAGTGCTAGAGATTTGAGGGAGGGCTACGAGCAGTACTTC
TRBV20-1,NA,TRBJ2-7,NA,CSARPHQLYEQYF,TGCAGTGCTAGGCCCCACCAACTCTACGAGCAGTACTTC
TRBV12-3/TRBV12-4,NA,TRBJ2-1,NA,CASSLGSGGGWYNEQFF,TGTGCCAGCAGTTTGGGGAGTGGGGGAGGATGGTACAATGAGCAGTTCTTC
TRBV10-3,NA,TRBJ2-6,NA,CAISAFEVFSGANVLTF,TGTGCCATCAGTGCATTTGAGGTTTTCTCTGGGGCCAACGTCCTGACTTTC
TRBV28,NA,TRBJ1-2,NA,CASSFRGANYGYTF,TGTGCCAGCAGTTTCCGAGGAGCTAACTATGGCTACACCTTC
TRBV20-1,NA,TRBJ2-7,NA,CSAPGRSAPYEQYF,TGCAGCGCTCCGGGACGTTCTGCCCCCTACGAGCAGTACTTC
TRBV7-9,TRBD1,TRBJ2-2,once,CASSYRDRNTGELFF,TGTGCCAGCAGCTACCGGGACAGGAACACCGGGGAGCTGTTTTTT
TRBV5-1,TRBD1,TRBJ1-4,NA,CASSTLPGQGHEKLFF,TGCGCCAGCAGCACTCTCCCGGGACAGGGCCATGAAAAACTGTTTTTT
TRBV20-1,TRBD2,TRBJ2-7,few,CSARDGGRGSYEQYF,TGCAGTGCTAGAGATGGCGGGAGGGGGTCCTACGAGCAGTACTTC
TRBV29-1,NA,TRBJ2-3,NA,CSVESQQGTDTQYF,TGCAGCGTTGAGTCGCAACAGGGCACAGATACGCAGTATTTT
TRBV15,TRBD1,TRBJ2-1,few,CATSSGIGTGHEQFF,TGTGCCACCAGCAGCGGCATCGGGACAGGGCATGAGCAGTTCTTC
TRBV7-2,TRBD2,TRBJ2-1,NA,CASSLSRGSRGGEQFF,TGTGCCAGCAGCTTATCCCGCGGGAGTCGGGGTGGTGAGCAGTTCTTC
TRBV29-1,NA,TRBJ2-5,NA,CSVDGHGVGETQYF,TGCAGCGTGGACGGACACGGGGTCGGGGAGACCCAGTACTTC
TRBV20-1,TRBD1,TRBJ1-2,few,CSAISTGTDYGYTF,TGCAGTGCTATCTCTACCGGGACAGACTATGGCTACACCTTC
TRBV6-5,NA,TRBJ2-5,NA,CASSYSWGMETQYF,TGTGCCAGCAGTTACTCGTGGGGAATGGAGACCCAGTACTTC
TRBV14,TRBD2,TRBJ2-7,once,CVSSQLAGHLGAYEQYF,TGTGTCAGCAGCCAACTAGCGGGACACCTGGGGGCCTACGAGCAGTACTTC
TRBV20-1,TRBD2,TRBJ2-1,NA,CSVTTSGRPNEQFF,TGCAGTGTCACGACTAGCGGGAGGCCGAATGAGCAGTTCTTC
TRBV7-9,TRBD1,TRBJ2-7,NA,CASSLKGADGYEQYF,TGTGCCAGCAGCTTAAAGGGGGCAGACGGCTACGAGCAGTACTTC
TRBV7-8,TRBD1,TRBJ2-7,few,CASSQTGNPYEQYF,TGTGCCAGCAGCCAGACAGGGAACCCCTACGAGCAGTACTTC
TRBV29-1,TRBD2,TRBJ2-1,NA,CSAFGTSGRSNEQFF,TGCAGCGCATTTGGGACTAGCGGGAGATCCAATGAGCAGTTCTTC
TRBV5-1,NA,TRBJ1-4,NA,CASSLGDGNEKLFF,TGCGCCAGCAGCTTGGGAGACGGTAATGAAAAACTGTTTTTT
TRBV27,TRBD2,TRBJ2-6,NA,CASSPLAGTGANVLTF,TGTGCCAGCAGTCCGCTAGCGGGAACTGGGGCCAACGTCCTGACTTTC
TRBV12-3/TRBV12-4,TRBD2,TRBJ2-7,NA,CASSLTSGSNEQYF,TGTGCCAGCAGTTTGACTAGCGGGAGTAACGAGCAGTACTTC
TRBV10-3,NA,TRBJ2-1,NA,CAISESLDHGAANEQFF,TGTGCCATCAGTGAGTCCTTAGACCATGGGGCGGCCAATGAGCAGTTCTTC
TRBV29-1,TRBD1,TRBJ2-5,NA,CSVEAGTGGWEQYF,TGCAGCGTTGAGGCCGGGACAGGGGGTTGGGAGCAGTACTTC
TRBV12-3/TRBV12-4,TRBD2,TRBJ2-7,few,CASRLLLAGSSYEQYF,TGTGCCAGCAGGCTGTTACTAGCGGGATCCTCCTACGAGCAGTACTTC
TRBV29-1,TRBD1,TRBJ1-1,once,CSVDRTGSFTEAFF,TGCAGCGTGGATAGGACAGGGAGTTTTACTGAAGCTTTCTTT